The TCR beta chain under discussion was sequenced for a study of CD8+CD57+ T cells in acquired aplastic anemia. Overall study results and limits: Patients and controls shared twenty-nine CD8+ CDR3 sequences, which appeared highly expressed in patients and within their immunodominant clones.

This clonotype was observed a handful of times. Its antigen is currently unknown. This CDR3 spans 14 amino acids. The germline V gene has CDR1 LNHDA and CDR2 SQIVND (reference sequence). With 3 bases removed from V and 6 bases from J, the gap between germline ends came to 12 bases. TCR beta VDJ and CDR3 profiles were obtained from a genomic DNA template. TCRdb independently ran MiXCR on the reads; one entry per CDR3 protein. The table includes a few hundred thousand distinct CDR3 sequences, approximately 60% detected once. By flow cytometry, patients selected for sequencing had shown an expansion of CD8+CD57+ cells.

The sequenced material came from sorted CD4+, CD8+, or CD8+CD57+ T cells (not recorded which) from PBMCs. The clonotype comes from a human donor with aplastic anemia. V is TRBV19 and J is TRBJ1-5, with no clear D. The CDR3 DNA reads as TGTGCCAGTAGTATCGGGGTGAGCGGTCAGCCCCAGCATTTT. As protein: CASSIGVSGQPQHF.